This TCR beta chain was captured in a study of blood T cells in healthy people across ages. CDR3 length: 15 amino acids. Trimming left V 1 base short and J 2 bases short, with 13 bases between. Per germline, CDR1 SGHRS and CDR2 YFSETQ. For the second PCR, which ran for 7 to 11 cycles, a sample-barcoded 5' primer and a J-beta primer mix were used. TCRdb fed the 5' RACE reads into MiXCR, producing one record per CDR3 protein. This table has 540,000 or so distinct CDR3 sequences, about 45% appearing once. This clonotype occurred once. The receptor was derived from an elderly man in good health. J is TRBJ2-7 and V is TRBV5-1; D gene ambiguous. Sequencing was carried out using blood. The CDR3 reads CASSLNFDGPYEQYF. The CDR3 DNA follows: TGCGCCAGCAGCTTGAATTTTGACGGGCCCTACGAGCAGTACTTC.